This TCR beta chain stems from a study of T cells in localized non-small cell lung cancer. Per germline, CDR1 SNHLY and CDR2 FYNNEI. With 6 bases removed from V and 5 bases from J, the gap between germline ends came to 5 bases. The CDR3 covers 11 residues. General study results and limits: Maximal T cell clonality occurred in uninvolved adjacent lung, with tumor ranking below it. One tumor region alone was sequenced, and heterogeneity therefore remains possible. A median of 57 of the top 100 tumor clones appeared in adjacent lung, which was paired and uninvolved.

A note on this clone: No antigen is known for it.

Using immunoSEQ multiplex PCR, the repertoire was profiled, and TCRdb retains in-frame clones only, with some absent. This repertoire shows some 30,000 clones, 65% to 90% found once; its top ten account for around 3.8%. Specimen: peripheral blood, collected before any cancer treatment. The chain uses TRBV2 and TRBJ2-1; no clear D. The TCR sequence derives from a male donor older than 55 with stage III lung adenocarcinoma. The CDR3 nucleotides are TGTGCCAGCAGCTGGCACAATGAGCAGTTCTTC. Translated: CASSWHNEQFF.